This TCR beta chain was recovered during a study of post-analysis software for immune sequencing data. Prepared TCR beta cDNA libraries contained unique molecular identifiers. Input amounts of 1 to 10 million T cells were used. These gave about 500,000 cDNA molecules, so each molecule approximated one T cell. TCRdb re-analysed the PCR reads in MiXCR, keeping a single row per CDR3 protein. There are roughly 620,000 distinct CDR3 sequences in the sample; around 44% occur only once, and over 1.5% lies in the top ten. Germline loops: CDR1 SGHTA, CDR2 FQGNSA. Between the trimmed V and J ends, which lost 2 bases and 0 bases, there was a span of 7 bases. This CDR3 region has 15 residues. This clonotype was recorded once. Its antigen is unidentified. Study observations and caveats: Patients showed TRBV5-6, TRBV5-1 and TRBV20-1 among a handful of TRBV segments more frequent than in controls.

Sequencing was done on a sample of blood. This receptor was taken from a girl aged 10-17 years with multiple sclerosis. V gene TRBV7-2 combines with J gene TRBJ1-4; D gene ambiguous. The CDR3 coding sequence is TGTGCCAGCAGCTTAAAAACAGCAACTAATGAAAAACTGTTTTTT. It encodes CASSLKTATNEKLFF.